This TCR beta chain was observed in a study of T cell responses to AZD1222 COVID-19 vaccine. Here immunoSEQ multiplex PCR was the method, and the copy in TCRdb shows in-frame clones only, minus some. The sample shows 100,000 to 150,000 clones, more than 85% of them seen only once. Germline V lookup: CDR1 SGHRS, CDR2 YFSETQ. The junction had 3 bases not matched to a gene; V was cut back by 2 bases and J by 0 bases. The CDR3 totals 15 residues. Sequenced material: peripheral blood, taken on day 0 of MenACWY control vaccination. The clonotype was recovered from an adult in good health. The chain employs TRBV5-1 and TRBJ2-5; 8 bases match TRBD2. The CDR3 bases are TGCGCCAGCAGCTTCTCTAGCGGGTACCAAGAGACCCAGTACTTC. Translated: CASSFSSGYQETQYF. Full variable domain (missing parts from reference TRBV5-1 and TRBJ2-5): KAGVTQTPRYLIKTRGQQVTLSCSPISGHRSVSWYQQTPGQGLQFLFEYFSETQRNKGNFPGRFSGRQFSNSRSEMNVSTLELGDSALYLCASSFSSGYQETQYFGPGTRLLVL.